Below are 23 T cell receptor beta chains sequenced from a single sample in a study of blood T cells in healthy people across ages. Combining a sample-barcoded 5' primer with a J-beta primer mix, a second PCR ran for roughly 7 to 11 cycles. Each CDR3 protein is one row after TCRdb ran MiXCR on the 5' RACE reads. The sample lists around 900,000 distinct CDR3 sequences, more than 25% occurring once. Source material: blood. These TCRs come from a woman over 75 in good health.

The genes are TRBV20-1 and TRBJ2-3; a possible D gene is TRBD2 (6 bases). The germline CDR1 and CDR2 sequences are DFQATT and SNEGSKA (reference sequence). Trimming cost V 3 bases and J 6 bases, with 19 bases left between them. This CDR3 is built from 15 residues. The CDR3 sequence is CSARAAREGDDTQYF. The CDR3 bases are TGCAGTGCTAGGGCGGCGCGGGAAGGGGACGATACGCAGTATTTT.

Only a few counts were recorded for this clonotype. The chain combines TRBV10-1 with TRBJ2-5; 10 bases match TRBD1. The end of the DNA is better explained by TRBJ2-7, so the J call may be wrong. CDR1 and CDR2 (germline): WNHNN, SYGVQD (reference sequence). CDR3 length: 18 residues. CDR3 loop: CASSESSLAGTGADEQYF. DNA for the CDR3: TGCGCCAGCAGTGAGTCGAGTTTAGCCGGGACAGGGGCGGACGAGCAGTACTTC.

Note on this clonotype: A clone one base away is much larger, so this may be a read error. CDR3 amino acids: CASSCGTSGGAVSEQYF. The DNA for the CDR3 is TGTGCCAGCAGTTGCGGGACTAGCGGGGGGGCCGTGTCCGAGCAGTACTTC. The V gene is TRBV6-5, the J gene TRBJ2-7, with 16 bases fitting TRBD2. Unmatched junction bases numbered 9, after V lost 4 bases and J lost 6 bases. The length of the CDR3 is 17 residues. In germline, CDR1 is MNHEY, CDR2 SVGAGI.

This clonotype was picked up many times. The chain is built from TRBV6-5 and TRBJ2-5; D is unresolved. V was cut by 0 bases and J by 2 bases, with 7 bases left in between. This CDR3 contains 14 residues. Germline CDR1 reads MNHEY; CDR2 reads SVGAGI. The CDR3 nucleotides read TGTGCCAGCAGTTACTCGAATGGACAAGAGACCCAGTACTTC. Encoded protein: CASSYSNGQETQYF.

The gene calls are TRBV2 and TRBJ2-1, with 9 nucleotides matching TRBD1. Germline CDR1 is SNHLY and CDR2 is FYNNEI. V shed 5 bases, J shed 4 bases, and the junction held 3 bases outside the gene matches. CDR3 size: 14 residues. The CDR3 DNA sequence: TGTGCCAGCAGTAAAGGACAGGGGTACAATGAGCAGTTCTTC. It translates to CASSKGQGYNEQFF.

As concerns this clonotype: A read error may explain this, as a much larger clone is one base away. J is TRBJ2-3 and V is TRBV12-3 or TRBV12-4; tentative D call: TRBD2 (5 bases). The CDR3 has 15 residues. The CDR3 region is CASSFDRGSTDAQYF. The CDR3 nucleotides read TGTGCCAGCAGTTTTGACCGGGGTAGCACAGATGCGCAGTATTTT.

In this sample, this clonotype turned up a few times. In DNA form, the CDR3 reads TGCAGTGCTAGGGGCACGGCCGCATCTGATGAAAAACTGTTTTTT. Translating gives CSARGTAASDEKLFF. The rearrangement uses TRBV20-1 and TRBJ1-4; D not resolved. The germline V and J ends were trimmed by 3 bases and 6 bases, with 17 bases remaining between them. The CDR3 is 15 amino acids. Germline loops: CDR1 DFQATT, CDR2 SNEGSKA (reference sequence).

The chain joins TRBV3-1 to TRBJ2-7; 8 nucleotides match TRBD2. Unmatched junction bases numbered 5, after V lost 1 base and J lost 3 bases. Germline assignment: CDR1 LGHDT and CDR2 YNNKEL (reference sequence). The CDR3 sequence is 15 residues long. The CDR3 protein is CASSQAGGGLYEQYF. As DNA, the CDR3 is TGTGCCAGCAGCCAAGCGGGAGGGGGGCTCTACGAGCAGTACTTC.

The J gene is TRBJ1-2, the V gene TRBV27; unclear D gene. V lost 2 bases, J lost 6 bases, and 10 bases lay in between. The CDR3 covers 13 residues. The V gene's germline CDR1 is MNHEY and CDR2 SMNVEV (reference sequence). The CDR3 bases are TGTGCCAGCAGTTTAAATTTGCGGGATGGCTACACCTTC. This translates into CASSLNLRDGYTF.

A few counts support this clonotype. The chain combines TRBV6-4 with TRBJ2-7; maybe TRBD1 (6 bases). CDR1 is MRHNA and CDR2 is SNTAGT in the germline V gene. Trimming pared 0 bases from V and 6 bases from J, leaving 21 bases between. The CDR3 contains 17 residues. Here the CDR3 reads CASSDSRTGGQTFEQYF. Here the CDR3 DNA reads TGTGCCAGCAGTGACTCGAGGACGGGCGGACAGACCTTCGAGCAGTACTTC.

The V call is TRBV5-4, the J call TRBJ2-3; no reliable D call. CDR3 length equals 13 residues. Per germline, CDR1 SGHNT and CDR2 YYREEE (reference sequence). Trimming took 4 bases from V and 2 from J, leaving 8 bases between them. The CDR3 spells CASSRALTDTQYF. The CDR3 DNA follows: TGTGCCAGCAGCCGGGCGCTCACAGATACGCAGTATTTT. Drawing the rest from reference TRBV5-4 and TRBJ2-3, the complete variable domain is ETGVTQSPTHLIKTRGQQVTLRCSSQSGHNTVSWYQQALGQGPQFIFQYYREEENGRGNFPPRFSGLQFPNYSSELNVNALELDDSALYLCASSRALTDTQYFGPGTRLTVL.

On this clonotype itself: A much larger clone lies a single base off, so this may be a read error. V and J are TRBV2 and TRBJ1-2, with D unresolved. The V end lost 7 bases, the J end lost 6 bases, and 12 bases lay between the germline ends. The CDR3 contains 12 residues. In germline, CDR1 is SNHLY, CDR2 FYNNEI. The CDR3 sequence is CASTGSAHGYTF. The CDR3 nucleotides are TGTGCCAGCACAGGATCGGCCCATGGCTACACCTTC.

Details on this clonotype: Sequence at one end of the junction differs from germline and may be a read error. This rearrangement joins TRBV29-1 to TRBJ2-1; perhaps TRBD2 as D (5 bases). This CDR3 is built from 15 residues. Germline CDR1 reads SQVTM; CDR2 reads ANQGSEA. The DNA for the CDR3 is TGCAGCGGCAAAGGACTGCAAAGCTCCTACAATGAGCGGTACTTC. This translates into CSGKGLQSSYNERYF.

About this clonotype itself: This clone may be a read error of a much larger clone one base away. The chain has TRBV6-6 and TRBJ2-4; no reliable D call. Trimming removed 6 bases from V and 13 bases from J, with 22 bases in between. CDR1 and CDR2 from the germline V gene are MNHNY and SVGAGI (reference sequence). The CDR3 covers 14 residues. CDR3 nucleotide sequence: TGTGCCAGCAGCCTACTGTCGACACAAGAGGCCCAGTACTTC. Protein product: CASSLLSTQEAQYF.

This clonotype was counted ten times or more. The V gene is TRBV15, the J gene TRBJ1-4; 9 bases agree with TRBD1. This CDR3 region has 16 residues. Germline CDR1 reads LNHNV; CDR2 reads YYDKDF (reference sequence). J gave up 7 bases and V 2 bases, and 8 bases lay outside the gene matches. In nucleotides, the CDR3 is TGTGCCACCAGCAGATATAGGACAGGGGAGGCTGAAAAACTGTTTTTT. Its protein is CATSRYRTGEAEKLFF.

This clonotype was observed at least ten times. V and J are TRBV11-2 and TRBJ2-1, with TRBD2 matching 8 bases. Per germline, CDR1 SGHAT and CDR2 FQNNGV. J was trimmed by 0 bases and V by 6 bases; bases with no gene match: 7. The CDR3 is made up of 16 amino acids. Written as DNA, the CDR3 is TGTGCCAGCAGATCCGGGGGGGCTAGCTCCTACAATGAGCAGTTCTTC. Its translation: CASRSGGASSYNEQFF.

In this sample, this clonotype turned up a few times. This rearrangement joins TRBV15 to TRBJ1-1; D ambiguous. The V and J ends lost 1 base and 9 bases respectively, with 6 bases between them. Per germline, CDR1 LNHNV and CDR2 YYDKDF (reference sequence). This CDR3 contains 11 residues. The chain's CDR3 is CATSRVGKAFF. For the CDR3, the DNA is TGTGCCACCAGCAGAGTCGGAAAAGCTTTCTTT.

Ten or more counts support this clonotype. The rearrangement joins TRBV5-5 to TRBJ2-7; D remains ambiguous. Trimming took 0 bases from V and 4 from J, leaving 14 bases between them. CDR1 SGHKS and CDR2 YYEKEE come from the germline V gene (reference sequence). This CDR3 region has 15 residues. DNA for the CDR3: TGTGCCAGCAGCTTGGCGGTTTCAACTATATACGAGCAGTACTTC. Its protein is CASSLAVSTIYEQYF. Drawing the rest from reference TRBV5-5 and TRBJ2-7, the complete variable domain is DAGVTQSPTHLIKTRGQQVTLRCSPISGHKSVSWYQQVLGQGPQFIFQYYEKEERGRGNFPDRFSARQFPNYSSELNVNALLLGDSALYLCASSLAVSTIYEQYFGPGTRLTVT.

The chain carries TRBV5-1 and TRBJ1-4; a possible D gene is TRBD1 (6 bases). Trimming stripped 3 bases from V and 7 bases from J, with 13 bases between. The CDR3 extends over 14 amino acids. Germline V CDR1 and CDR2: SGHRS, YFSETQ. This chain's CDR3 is CASSSDSHIEKLFF. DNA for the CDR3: TGCGCCAGCAGCTCGGACAGTCATATTGAAAAACTGTTTTTT.

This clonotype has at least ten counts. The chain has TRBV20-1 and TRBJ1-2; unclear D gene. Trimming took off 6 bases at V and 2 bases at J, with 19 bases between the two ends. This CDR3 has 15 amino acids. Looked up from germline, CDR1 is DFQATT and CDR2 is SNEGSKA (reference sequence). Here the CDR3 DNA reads TGCAGTGCCCAGGACCAAGCACTAGTGAACTATGGCTACACCTTC. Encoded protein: CSAQDQALVNYGYTF.

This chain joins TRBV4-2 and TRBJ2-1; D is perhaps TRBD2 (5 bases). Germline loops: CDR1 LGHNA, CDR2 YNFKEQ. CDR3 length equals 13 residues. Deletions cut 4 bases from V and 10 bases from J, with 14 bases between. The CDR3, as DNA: TGTGCCAGCAGCCCATCACTGTGGAGGGAGCAGTTCTTC. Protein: CASSPSLWREQFF.

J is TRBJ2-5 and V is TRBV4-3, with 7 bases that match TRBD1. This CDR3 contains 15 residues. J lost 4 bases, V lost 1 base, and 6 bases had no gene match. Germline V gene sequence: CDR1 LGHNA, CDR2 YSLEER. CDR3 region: CASSQGQGPPETQYF. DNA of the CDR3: TGCGCCAGCAGCCAAGGACAGGGCCCTCCAGAGACCCAGTACTTC.

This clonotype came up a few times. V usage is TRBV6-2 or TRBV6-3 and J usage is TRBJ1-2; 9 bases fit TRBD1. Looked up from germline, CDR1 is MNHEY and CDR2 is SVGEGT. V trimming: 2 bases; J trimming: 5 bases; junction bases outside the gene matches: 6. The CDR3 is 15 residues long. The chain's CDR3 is CASSYVLGQGYGYTF. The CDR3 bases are TGTGCCAGCAGTTACGTTTTGGGACAGGGATATGGCTACACCTTC.